This TCR beta chain was profiled in a study of blood T cell repertoires in COVID-19. CDR3 length: 11 amino acids. V was shortened by 3 bases and J by 7 bases, with 9 bases between the two germline ends. CDR1 is DFQATT and CDR2 is SNEGSKA in the germline V gene (reference sequence). The assay was immunoSEQ multiplex PCR, and TCRdb's table has in-frame clones only and misses some. The sample lists about 120,000 clones, roughly 85% occurring once. Sample: peripheral blood. The origin of this receptor is a man aged 35 to 55 with acute or convalescent COVID-19. This chain joins TRBV20-1 and TRBJ1-2; D uncertain. The CDR3 DNA is TGCAGTGCTAGCTGGGCCGGTGGCTACACCTTC. It specifies CSASWAGGYTF.